The following is a TCR beta chain sequence with its context. These data belong to a study of blood T cell repertoires in COVID-19. The germline V gene has CDR1 SGHTA and CDR2 FQGTGA. With V trimmed by 6 bases and J by 6 bases, 3 bases remained unmatched. This CDR3 contains 12 residues. The repertoire was sequenced with immunoSEQ multiplex PCR; TCRdb's copy has only in-frame clones and lacks some. The sample lists a few hundred thousand clones; just over 85% were seen once. The sequenced sample consisted of peripheral blood. The chain has TRBV7-3 and TRBJ2-7; 9 nucleotides agree with TRBD1. The receptor was isolated from a man older than 75 with acute or convalescent COVID-19. The CDR3, as DNA: TGTGCCAGCAGTTCGGACAGGGGCGAGCAGTACTTC. Translation gives CASSSDRGEQYF.